The next 12 T cell receptor beta chains were all read from a single sample in a study of T-cell reconstitution after alpha-beta-depleted transplantation in children. Preparation of the TCRbeta library used unique molecular identifiers. Using its own MiXCR run on the PCR reads, TCRdb lists one record per CDR3 protein. Seen here are 200,000 or so distinct CDR3 sequences, roughly 7% observed once, and the top ten hold more than 5.5%. The sequenced sample was PBMCs, obtained before TCRalphabeta/CD19-depleted stem cell transplant. These TCRs come from a boy between 2 and 15 years old with acute lymphoblastic leukemia, due to receive a stem cell transplant.

This clonotype came up many times. J is TRBJ2-1 and V is TRBV4-2; 9 bases map to TRBD2. Trimming took 4 bases from V and 10 from J; bases not matched to a gene: 11. This CDR3 has 15 residues. Per germline, CDR1 LGHNA and CDR2 YNFKEQ. Here the CDR3 reads CASSRTQGLAEEQFF. The CDR3 DNA is TGTGCCAGCAGCCGGACCCAGGGACTAGCTGAAGAGCAGTTCTTC.

The V and J genes are TRBV11-2 and TRBJ2-7; 8 positions match TRBD1. The CDR3 runs to 16 residues. V shed 0 bases and J 0 bases; nucleotides not matched to a gene: 4. Germline-derived CDR1 and CDR2 are SGHAT and FQNNGV. This chain's CDR3 is CASSLDLTGDSYEQYF. CDR3 DNA: TGTGCCAGCAGCTTAGATCTGACAGGGGACTCCTACGAGCAGTACTTC.

This clonotype was seen repeatedly, ten times or more. The CDR3 loop is CASSLERQETQYF. Here the CDR3 DNA reads TGTGCCAGCAGTTTAGAACGGCAAGAGACCCAGTACTTC. The rearrangement joins TRBV12-3 or TRBV12-4 to TRBJ2-5; no clear D. V lost 1 base and J lost 2, with 5 bases in between. The CDR3 has 13 residues.

This clonotype appeared many times. The chain links TRBV6-1 to TRBJ2-5; D possibly uses TRBD1 or TRBD2 (5 bases each). Germline V CDR1 and CDR2: MNHNS, SASEGT. Trimming took off 3 bases at V and 0 bases at J, with 20 bases between the two ends. CDR3 length equals 18 residues. CDR3 in amino acids: CASSDAPLHGANQETQYF. The DNA of the CDR3 is TGTGCCAGCAGTGATGCCCCACTCCACGGGGCCAACCAAGAGACCCAGTACTTC.

This clonotype was counted ten times or more. The rearrangement joins TRBV29-1 to TRBJ1-1; the D gene is possibly TRBD1 (5 bases). Germline CDR1 and CDR2: SQVTM and ANQGSEA. Trimming took off 5 bases at V and 0 bases at J, with 10 bases between the two ends. CDR3 size: 13 residues. The CDR3 reads CSVTGDVNTEAFF. Here the CDR3 DNA reads TGCAGCGTTACAGGCGACGTGAACACTGAAGCTTTCTTT.

The chain employs TRBV9 and TRBJ1-5, with TRBD1 identical over 7 bases. The CDR3 is 15 residues long. The V gene's germline CDR1 is SGDLS and CDR2 YYNGEE. Trimming took 0 bases from V and 4 from J; bases not matched to a gene: 4. The CDR3 DNA is TGTGCCAGCAGCGTAGACAGGGGTCTAAATCAGCCCCAGCATTTT. It specifies CASSVDRGLNQPQHF.

This clonotype has just one count. J is TRBJ2-1 and V is TRBV30, with D possibly being TRBD1 (6 bases). The V and J ends lost 1 base and 3 bases respectively, with 7 bases between them. CDR3 size: 13 residues. From germline, CDR1 is GTSNPN and CDR2 SVGIG (reference sequence). This CDR3 is CAWSGQVYNEQFF. The CDR3 DNA reads as TGTGCCTGGAGTGGACAGGTCTACAATGAGCAGTTCTTC.

The chain is built from TRBV7-3 and TRBJ2-5; perhaps TRBD2 as D (7 bases). The CDR3 covers 15 residues. The ends were cut back, 5 bases at V and 2 bases at J, with 15 bases in the middle. Per the germline V gene, CDR1 is SGHTA and CDR2 is FQGTGA. CDR3 protein: CASSVVRGPQETQYF. CDR3 bases: TGTGCCAGCAGCGTAGTGCGGGGGCCGCAAGAGACCCAGTACTTC.

This clonotype was counted a few times. The V call is TRBV4-3, the J call TRBJ1-1; no definite D call. Germline CDR1 and CDR2: LGHNA and YSLEER. The CDR3 runs 16 residues. V was shortened by 0 bases and J by 0 bases, with 11 bases between the two germline ends. This chain's CDR3 is CASSQDPSKMNTEAFF. The CDR3 DNA is TGCGCCAGCAGCCAAGATCCGTCGAAGATGAACACTGAAGCTTTCTTT.

The chain is built from TRBV28 and TRBJ2-1; D is undetermined. The V gene lost 2 bases and the J gene lost 9 bases, with 8 bases spanning the gap. Germline values: CDR1 MDHEN, CDR2 SYDVKM. The CDR3 sequence is 12 residues long. Here the CDR3 DNA reads TGTGCCAGCAGTTTACAGAGGACTGAGCAGTTCTTC. Translating it yields CASSLQRTEQFF.

The rearrangement uses TRBV18 and TRBJ1-6; 10 nucleotides align to TRBD1. Germline V CDR1 and CDR2: KGHSH, LQKENI. V shed 4 bases, J shed 7 bases, and the junction held 7 bases outside the gene matches. This CDR3 comprises 16 residues. The CDR3 DNA reads as TGTGCCAGCTCACTTTACGGACAGGGGGAAAATTCACCCCTCCACTTT. This encodes CASSLYGQGENSPLHF.

The J gene is TRBJ1-5, the V gene TRBV5-6; no firm D call. Trimming removed 4 bases at V and 0 bases at J, with 5 bases between. This CDR3 is 13 amino acids long. The V gene's germline CDR1 is SGHDT and CDR2 YYEEEE. The CDR3 nucleotides read TGTGCCAGCAGCCAATATAGCAATCAGCCCCAGCATTTT. Its translation is CASSQYSNQPQHF.